This TCR beta chain stems from a study of identical twins. Study observations and caveats: Monozygotic twins shared more out-of-frame TCR alpha than recombination models predicted.

MiXCR was run by TCRdb on the 5' RACE reads, yielding one entry per CDR3 protein. The sample records hundreds of thousands of distinct CDR3 sequences, less than 25% being singletons. This clonotype was seen more than once but under ten times. Antigen: not known. V shed 8 bases, J shed 7 bases, and the junction held 10 bases outside the gene matches. Per the germline V gene, CDR1 is KGHDR and CDR2 is SFDVKD. This CDR3 is 15 amino acids long. These data also featured in a second study, about T cells expressing NK-cell markers. Turning to that study: Just one sequenced donor of eight was HCMV-seronegative, while seven were seropositive.

The chain uses TRBV24-1 and TRBJ1-6, with TRBD1 matching over 7 bases. The origin of this receptor is a woman aged 18-35 years in good health. Sequenced: CD4+ T cells sorted from blood. In nucleotides, the CDR3 is TGTGCCACCACCGGGGGATTAGGGGGCAATTCACCCCTCCACTTT. Translation: CATTGGLGGNSPLHF.